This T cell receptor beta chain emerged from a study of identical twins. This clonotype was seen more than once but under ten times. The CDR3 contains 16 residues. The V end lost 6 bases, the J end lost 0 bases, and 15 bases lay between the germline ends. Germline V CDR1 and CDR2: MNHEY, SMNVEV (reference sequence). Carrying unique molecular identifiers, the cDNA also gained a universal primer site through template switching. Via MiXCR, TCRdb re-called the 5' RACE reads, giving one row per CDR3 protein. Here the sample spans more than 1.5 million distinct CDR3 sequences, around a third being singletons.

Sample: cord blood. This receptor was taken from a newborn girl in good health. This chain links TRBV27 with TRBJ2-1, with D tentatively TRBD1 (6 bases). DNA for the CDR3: TGTGCCAGCAGGGACGGACAGTGGAGCTCCTACAATGAGCAGTTCTTC. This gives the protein CASRDGQWSSYNEQFF.